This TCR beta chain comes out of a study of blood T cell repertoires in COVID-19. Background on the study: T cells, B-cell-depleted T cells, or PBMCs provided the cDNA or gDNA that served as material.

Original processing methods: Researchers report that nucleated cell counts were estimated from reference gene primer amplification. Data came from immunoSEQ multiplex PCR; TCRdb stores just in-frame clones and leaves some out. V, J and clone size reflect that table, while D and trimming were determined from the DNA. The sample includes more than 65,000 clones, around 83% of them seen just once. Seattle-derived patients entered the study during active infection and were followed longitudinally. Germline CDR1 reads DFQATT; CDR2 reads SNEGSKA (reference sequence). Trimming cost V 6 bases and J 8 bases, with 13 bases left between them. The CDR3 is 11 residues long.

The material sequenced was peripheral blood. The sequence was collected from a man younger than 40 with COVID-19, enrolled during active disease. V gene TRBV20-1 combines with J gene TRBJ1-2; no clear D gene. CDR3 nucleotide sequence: TGCAGTGCCGCCGGACTGAGAGGCTACACCTTC. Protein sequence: CSAAGLRGYTF.